Below, 32 T cell receptor beta chains from the same sample are listed, as sequenced in a study of neurological immune-mediated disorders. TCRdb itself ran the 5' RACE reads through MiXCR, one entry per CDR3 protein. Altogether 25,000 to 35,000 distinct CDR3 sequences are present, under 6% being singletons, with the ten largest covering more than 20%. Sequences were obtained from PBMCs. These receptors were collected from a man between 18 and 29 years old in good health.

This clonotype was recorded many times. The chain combines TRBV7-3 with TRBJ1-2; D remains unclear. Germline V lookup: CDR1 SGHTA, CDR2 FQGTGA. There are 13 residues in the CDR3. Between the trimmed V and J ends, which lost 3 bases and 2 bases, there was a span of 7 bases. For the CDR3, the DNA is TGTGCCAGCAGCTTTGACCGAAACTATGGCTACACCTTC. This sequence encodes CASSFDRNYGYTF.

This clonotype was detected many times. The chain employs TRBV7-2 and TRBJ1-2, with TRBD1 matching 8 bases. V shed 2 bases, J shed 3 bases, and the junction held 2 bases outside the gene matches. This CDR3 comprises 14 residues. Germline V gene lookup returns CDR1 SGHTA and CDR2 FQGNSA. CDR3 protein: CASSLQGADYGYTF. The CDR3 nucleotides read TGTGCCAGCAGCTTACAGGGGGCGGACTATGGCTACACCTTC.

This sequence joins TRBV28 and TRBJ2-1; D gene uncertain. CDR3 length equals 17 residues. The V gene's germline CDR1 is MDHEN and CDR2 SYDVKM. Trimming removed 4 bases at V and 0 bases at J, with 16 bases between. The CDR3 bases are TGTGCCAGCAGTTGGTTGATGGATCCCAGCTCCTACAATGAGCAGTTCTTC. Amino acid sequence: CASSWLMDPSSYNEQFF. The entire variable domain, with the rest obtained from reference TRBV28 and TRBJ2-1, is as follows: DVKVTQSSRYLVKRTGEKVFLECVQDMDHENMFWYRQDPGLGLRLIYFSYDVKMKEKGDIPEGYSVSREKKERFSLILESASTNQTSMYLCASSWLMDPSSYNEQFFGPGTRLTVL.

The rearrangement links TRBV5-1 to TRBJ2-1, with D unclear. CDR3 size: 12 residues. Germline V gene lookup returns CDR1 SGHRS and CDR2 YFSETQ. V was clipped by 0 bases and J by 7 bases, with 5 bases between them. CDR3 amino acids: CASSLARNEQFF. In DNA form, the CDR3 reads TGCGCCAGCAGCTTGGCGAGGAATGAGCAGTTCTTC.

This clonotype came up many times. The chain couples TRBV7-2 to TRBJ1-5, with a weak D call TRBD1 (5 bases). With 5 bases removed from V and 7 bases from J, the gap between germline ends came to 21 bases. The CDR3 has 16 residues. Per germline, CDR1 SGHTA and CDR2 FQGNSA. The CDR3 loop reads CASSPSAGSHRQPQHF. For the CDR3, the DNA is TGTGCCAGCAGCCCTTCGGCAGGGAGCCATCGACAGCCCCAGCATTTT.

This clonotype was detected many times. The rearrangement uses TRBV4-3 and TRBJ1-5, with a possible D match to TRBD1 (5 bases). Per the germline V gene, CDR1 is LGHNA and CDR2 is YSLEER. This CDR3 has 13 amino acids. The V and J ends lost 5 bases and 6 bases respectively, with 11 bases between them. CDR3 nucleotide sequence: TGCGCCAGCAGCTCAGGGAACGGTCAGCCCCAGCATTTT. It yields the protein CASSSGNGQPQHF.

This clonotype was observed at least ten times. The chain's CDR3 is CSATWAKGDEKLFF. In nucleotides, the CDR3 is TGCAGTGCCACCTGGGCCAAGGGGGATGAAAAACTGTTTTTT. The chain joins TRBV20-1 to TRBJ1-4; a weak D match, TRBD1 (6 bases). The CDR3 consists of 14 residues. V gave up 6 bases and J gave up 6 bases, with 17 bases separating them. CDR1 is DFQATT, CDR2 SNEGSKA, per germline (reference sequence).

This clonotype was seen repeatedly, ten times or more. This chain joins TRBV10-3 and TRBJ2-3; 11 nucleotides line up with TRBD1. This CDR3 is built from 16 residues. The ends lost 10 bases at V and 4 bases at J; junction bases unmatched: 13. Germline V gene data show CDR1 as ENHRY and CDR2 as SYGVKD. CDR3 bases: TGTGCCAGCGGATCTAGGACAGGGGGCCGGGCAGATACGCAGTATTTT. Protein sequence: CASGSRTGGRADTQYF.

This clonotype was seen repeatedly, ten times or more. The chain is built from TRBV7-2 and TRBJ1-4; tentative D call: TRBD1 (5 bases). The CDR3 is 16 amino acids. The V end lost 0 bases, the J end lost 7 bases, and 15 bases lay between the germline ends. Germline-derived CDR1 and CDR2 are SGHTA and FQGNSA. The CDR3 is CASSLAGTRNGEKLFF. The CDR3 nucleotides are TGTGCCAGCAGCTTAGCCGGGACCCGGAATGGTGAAAAACTGTTTTTT. Together with reference TRBV7-2 and TRBJ1-4, the CDR3 gives the full variable domain: GAGVSQSPSNKVTEKGKDVELRCDPISGHTALYWYRQSLGQGLEFLIYFQGNSAPDKSGLPSDRFSAERTGGSVSTLTIQRTQQEDSAVYLCASSLAGTRNGEKLFFGSGTQLSVL.

This clonotype was counted many times. The chain links TRBV20-1 to TRBJ2-7, with 8 bases that match TRBD2. Trimming took 4 bases from V and 4 from J; bases not matched to a gene: 12. CDR1 is DFQATT, CDR2 SNEGSKA, per germline (reference sequence). The CDR3 has 15 amino acids. Written as DNA, the CDR3 is TGCAGTGCTACCCCCGGGACTAGGGCCTCTTACGAGCAGTACTTC. Translated, it gives CSATPGTRASYEQYF.

This clonotype was observed many times. The chain joins TRBV2 to TRBJ2-6; D remains ambiguous. V lost 5 bases to trimming and J lost 2 bases, with 7 bases between them. CDR3 length: 14 residues. Germline CDR1 is SNHLY and CDR2 is FYNNEI. The CDR3 region is CASSLSAGANVLTF. The DNA of the CDR3 is TGTGCCAGCAGTTTGTCAGCTGGGGCCAACGTCCTGACTTTC.

This clonotype was detected many times. The CDR3 region has the DNA TGTGCCAGCAGCAGGGACAGTTTGTGGAGGGCCAAAAACATTCAGTACTTC. This encodes CASSRDSLWRAKNIQYF. The chain joins TRBV7-9 to TRBJ2-4, with 7 positions matching TRBD1. Unmatched junction bases numbered 11, after V lost 5 bases and J lost 1 base. There are 17 residues in the CDR3. Germline V gives CDR1 SEHNR, CDR2 FQNEAQ (reference sequence).

This clonotype has ten or more counts. The rearrangement uses TRBV4-1 and TRBJ1-5, with unresolved D. With 4 bases removed from V and 2 bases from J, the gap between germline ends came to 12 bases. Per the germline V gene, CDR1 is MGHRA and CDR2 is YSYEKL. The CDR3 runs to 15 residues. CDR3: CASSRIGEGNQPQHF. The CDR3 DNA reads TGCGCCAGCAGCCGGATCGGAGAGGGCAATCAGCCCCAGCATTTT.

This clonotype came up many times. V is TRBV6-5 and J is TRBJ1-5; TRBD1 matches 7 bases. The V and J ends lost 6 bases and 9 bases, in that order; junction bases with no gene match: 8. This CDR3 contains 13 residues. Germline V gives CDR1 MNHEY, CDR2 SVGAGI. CDR3 nucleotides: TGTGCCAGCAGAAAACAGGGGAGGGGGCCCCAGCATTTT. Protein: CASRKQGRGPQHF.

This clonotype was recorded many times. The chain links TRBV18 to TRBJ2-2; D ambiguous. V gave up 1 base and J gave up 3 bases, with 9 bases separating them. The germline V gene encodes CDR1 KGHSH and CDR2 LQKENI. The CDR3 spans 15 residues. The CDR3: CASSPLIEDTGELFF. Written as DNA, the CDR3 is TGTGCCAGCTCACCACTGATCGAAGACACCGGGGAGCTGTTTTTT.

Comments on this clonotype: A much larger clone is a single base away; this may be a read error. This chain links TRBV7-2 with TRBJ1-1; tentatively, D is TRBD1 (5 bases). The CDR3 runs to 17 residues. Per germline, CDR1 SGHTA and CDR2 FQGNSA. V lost 4 bases and J lost 0, with 18 bases in between. CDR3 region: CASSYRFRGSMNTEAFF. In DNA form, the CDR3 reads TGTGCCAGCAGCTACCGATTTAGGGGCAGCATGAACACTGAAGCTTTCTTT. Full variable domain (rest looked up from reference TRBV7-2 and TRBJ1-1): GAGVSQSPSNKVTEKGKDVELRCDPISGHTALYWYRQSLGQGLEFLIYFQGNSAPDKSGLPSDRFSAERTGGSVSTLTIQRTQQEDSAVYLCASSYRFRGSMNTEAFFGQGTRLTVV.

This clonotype occurred many times. The chain links TRBV12-3 or TRBV12-4 to TRBJ2-7; the match to TRBD1 covers 10 bases. The ends lost 5 bases at V and 4 bases at J; junction bases unmatched: 2. This CDR3 contains 13 residues. CDR3 in DNA: TGTGCCAGCAGTCAGGGACAGGGGTACGAGCAGTACTTC. This translates into CASSQGQGYEQYF.

This clonotype was detected ten times or more. This chain links TRBV5-6 with TRBJ2-3; 8 bases fit TRBD2. The CDR3 consists of 20 residues. V gave up 5 bases and J gave up 0 bases; unmatched junction bases: 20. Looked up from germline, CDR1 is SGHDT and CDR2 is YYEEEE. CDR3 loop: CASRRWFGREAHFSTDTQYF. The CDR3 bases are TGTGCCAGCAGGAGGTGGTTCGGGCGGGAGGCCCATTTCAGCACAGATACGCAGTATTTT.

V and J are TRBV29-1 and TRBJ1-2; the match to TRBD1 covers 7 bases. The CDR3 spans 16 residues. From germline, CDR1 is SQVTM and CDR2 ANQGSEA. V gave up 0 bases and J gave up 0 bases; unmatched junction bases: 7. CDR3 loop: CSVEEFGTVANYGYTF. DNA of the CDR3: TGCAGCGTTGAAGAATTCGGGACAGTGGCTAACTATGGCTACACCTTC.

Ten or more counts support this clonotype. The chain joins TRBV9 to TRBJ2-1; D is uncertain. Trimming pared 7 bases from V and 2 bases from J, leaving 7 bases between. The CDR3 spans 12 residues. CDR1 and CDR2 (germline): SGDLS, YYNGEE. CDR3 sequence (DNA): TGTGCCAGCTCTACGGCCTACAATGAGCAGTTCTTC. Translated: CASSTAYNEQFF.

Regarding this clonotype: A single base separates this from a much larger clone, so it may be a read error. This chain links TRBV19 with TRBJ2-1, with D uncertain. The CDR3 loop spans 13 amino acids. With 4 bases removed from V and 11 bases from J, the gap between germline ends came to 15 bases. Germline CDR1 and CDR2: LNHDA and SQIVND (reference sequence). The CDR3 here is CASSTQTSNKQFF. In nucleotides, the CDR3 is TGTGCCAGTAGTACTCAGACAAGTAATAAGCAGTTCTTC.

In its sample, this clonotype was seen many times. The chain carries TRBV20-1 and TRBJ1-2; unclear D gene. Trimming left V 3 bases short and J 4 bases short, with 12 bases between. The CDR3 contains 13 residues. CDR1 is DFQATT, CDR2 SNEGSKA, per germline (reference sequence). The CDR3 bases are TGCAGTGCTAGTTCGGGTTTACCCTATGGCTACACCTTC. Its translation: CSASSGLPYGYTF.

In this sample, this clonotype turned up many times. V is TRBV5-1 and J is TRBJ1-2; tentatively, D is TRBD1 (6 bases). V lost 5 bases, J lost 2 bases, and 10 bases lay in between. The V gene's germline CDR1 is SGHRS and CDR2 YFSETQ. The CDR3 length is 13 residues. DNA of the CDR3: TGCGCCAGCAGAGAGGGGGTCAACTATGGCTACACCTTC. Translation gives CASREGVNYGYTF. The full variable domain, completed using reference TRBV5-1 and TRBJ1-2, is KAGVTQTPRYLIKTRGQQVTLSCSPISGHRSVSWYQQTPGQGLQFLFEYFSETQRNKGNFPGRFSGRQFSNSRSEMNVSTLELGDSALYLCASREGVNYGYTFGSGTRLTVV.

This clonotype was picked up many times. The chain couples TRBV20-1 to TRBJ2-7; D is unclear. Germline V CDR1 and CDR2: DFQATT, SNEGSKA (reference sequence). CDR3 size: 15 residues. Trimming took 6 bases from V and 2 from J, leaving 20 bases between them. CDR3 in amino acids: CSAQNLPENTYEQYF. The CDR3 DNA reads as TGCAGTGCACAGAACCTCCCCGAAAATACCTACGAGCAGTACTTC.

The table lists this clonotype with many counts. This chain uses TRBV15 with TRBJ1-5; D may be TRBD1 (6 bases). Deletions cut 0 bases from V and 4 bases from J, with 13 bases between. The germline CDR1 and CDR2 sequences are LNHNV and YYDKDF (reference sequence). The CDR3 length is 16 residues. Here the CDR3 DNA reads TGTGCCACCAGCAGAGATAGGTTACAGGGAAATCAGCCCCAGCATTTT. This encodes CATSRDRLQGNQPQHF.

This clonotype was counted many times. The V and J genes are TRBV14 and TRBJ1-2; D gene uncertain. From germline, CDR1 is SGHDN and CDR2 FVKESK. The CDR3 extends over 12 amino acids. V gave up 0 bases and J gave up 8 bases, with 7 bases separating them. CDR3 amino acids: CASSQDFWGYTF. CDR3 DNA sequence: TGTGCCAGCAGCCAAGATTTCTGGGGCTACACCTTC.

This clonotype was observed many times. The chain uses TRBV20-1 and TRBJ1-2; D gene unclear. The V end was cut by 6 bases, the J end by 1 base, with 18 bases between. Per the germline V gene, CDR1 is DFQATT and CDR2 is SNEGSKA (reference sequence). This CDR3 comprises 15 residues. The CDR3 coding sequence is TGCAGTGCCCCCGCCCCCTTACCTTATAACTATGGCTACACCTTC. This translates into CSAPAPLPYNYGYTF.

This clonotype showed up many times. V and J are TRBV20-1 and TRBJ2-1; no firm D call. Trimming cost V 5 bases and J 1 base, with 15 bases left between them. CDR3 length equals 15 residues. Germline-derived CDR1 and CDR2 are DFQATT and SNEGSKA (reference sequence). The CDR3, as DNA: TGCAGTGCTTCCCTCAGGCACCTATCCTACAATGAGCAGTTCTTC. Translating it yields CSASLRHLSYNEQFF.

This clonotype was recorded many times. This sequence joins TRBV12-3 or TRBV12-4 and TRBJ2-2, with TRBD1 as a possible D gene (5 bases). The CDR3 is made up of 14 amino acids. The ends were cut back, 5 bases at V and 8 bases at J, with 15 bases in the middle. The DNA of the CDR3 is TGTGCCAGCAGTCTCCCCAGGGCAAGAGGGGAGCTGTTTTTT. Protein: CASSLPRARGELFF.

Many counts were recorded for this clonotype. The chain employs TRBV7-2 and TRBJ1-2, with D unclear. In germline, CDR1 is SGHTA, CDR2 FQGNSA. Trimming removed 5 bases from V and 1 base from J, with 14 bases in between. CDR3 length: 15 residues. CDR3 in amino acids: CASSPGPEYNYGYTF. Written as DNA, the CDR3 is TGTGCCAGCAGCCCCGGACCCGAATATAACTATGGCTACACCTTC.

Ten or more counts support this clonotype. J is TRBJ1-6 and V is TRBV20-1; tentative D call: TRBD1 (6 bases). The CDR3 totals 14 residues. Trimming pared 5 bases from V and 7 bases from J, leaving 15 bases between. Germline CDR1 is DFQATT and CDR2 is SNEGSKA (reference sequence). The CDR3 reads CSAQGPDNNSPLHF. The CDR3 nucleotides are TGCAGTGCTCAGGGGCCAGACAACAATTCACCCCTCCACTTT.

This clonotype has ten or more counts. The genes are TRBV6-2 or TRBV6-3 and TRBJ2-3; no definite D call. This CDR3 is built from 12 residues. The ends were cut back, 6 bases at V and 10 bases at J, with 14 bases in the middle. Germline lookup yields CDR1 MNHEY and CDR2 SVGEGT. The DNA of the CDR3 is TGTGCCAGCAGGCTGGGCAGCTTATCGCAGTATTTT. Translation: CASRLGSLSQYF.